A selection of T cell receptor beta chains follows, all from one sample in a study of CD8+ T cells in alopecia areata. Here immunoSEQ multiplex PCR was the method, and the copy in TCRdb shows in-frame clones only, minus some. Of about 150,000 clones listed, less than 70% are singletons. Here the sequenced sample was CD4+ T cells sorted from blood, taken at week 4, from a patient treated with tofacitinib. These receptors all stem from a human donor with alopecia areata. The CDR3 runs from the conserved cysteine through the conserved F or W. Each record gives: J gene, V gene, clone size, D gene, CDR3 protein, CDR3 DNA. A D gene is named only where the DNA matches it firmly. Some rows have no size entry. The others give once, few or many, or a class for an expanded clone.

TRBJ2-7	TRBV11-2	few	-	CASSRRENYEQYF	TGTGCCAGCAGCCGCAGAGAAAACTACGAGCAGTACTTC
TRBJ2-1	TRBV2	-	TRBD1	CASTVDRVSYNEQFF	TGTGCCAGCACTGTTGACAGGGTCTCCTACAATGAGCAGTTCTTC
TRBJ1-5	TRBV30	-	TRBD1	CAWKGAENQPQHF	TGTGCCTGGAAGGGGGCAGAGAATCAGCCCCAGCATTTT
TRBJ2-3	TRBV30	-	TRBD2	CALSGGIGDTQYF	TGTGCCTTGAGCGGGGGGATAGGAGATACGCAGTATTTT
TRBJ2-3	TRBV29-1	-	TRBD2	CSVEIAGLGTDTQYF	TGCAGCGTCGAAATAGCGGGGCTGGGAACAGATACGCAGTATTTT
TRBJ1-1	TRBV9	-	-	CASSVEGGWNTEAFF	TGTGCCAGCAGCGTAGAGGGCGGTTGGAACACTGAAGCTTTCTTT
TRBJ1-6	TRBV27	-	TRBD1	CASSLSDRDRRNSPLHF	TGTGCCAGCAGTTTATCGGACCGGGACAGGCGGAATTCACCCCTCCACTTT
TRBJ2-3	TRBV5-6	-	-	CASTPGGSQVDTQYF	TGTGCCAGCACCCCTGGGGGGAGTCAGGTCGATACGCAGTATTTT
TRBJ2-3	TRBV7-2	-	-	CASTIGRVTDTQYF	TGTGCCAGCACCATTGGCAGGGTAACAGATACGCAGTATTTT
TRBJ1-3	TRBV30	once	-	CAWSTWGGSGNTIYF	TGTGCCTGGAGTACTTGGGGGGGCTCTGGAAACACCATATATTTT
TRBJ2-1	TRBV29-1	-	TRBD2	CSGVGLAGTYNEQFF	TGCAGCGGTGTTGGGCTAGCGGGCACATACAATGAGCAGTTCTTC
TRBJ1-5	TRBV5-6	once	-	CASSLGQNVRNQPQHF	TGTGCCAGCAGCTTGGGACAGAACGTACGCAATCAGCCCCAGCATTTT
TRBJ1-2	TRBV27	few	TRBD1	CASSFRRQGFGGYTF	TGTGCCAGCAGTTTCCGTAGACAGGGGTTCGGCGGCTACACCTTC
TRBJ2-7	TRBV30	-	-	CAWSSGTYEQYF	TGTGCCTGGAGTTCGGGGACCTACGAGCAGTACTTC
TRBJ1-2	TRBV27	-	-	CASSFGLNYGYTF	TGTGCCAGCAGTTTTGGGCTCAACTATGGCTACACCTTC
TRBJ2-1	TRBV30	-	-	CAWSVPTGTYNEQFF	TGTGCCTGGAGTGTCCCCACGGGGACCTACAATGAGCAGTTCTTC
TRBJ1-1	TRBV7-2	-	-	CASSLVQGGTEAFF	TGTGCCAGCAGCTTAGTCCAGGGTGGGACTGAAGCTTTCTTT
TRBJ2-6	TRBV5-4	-	-	CASSDYRDGANVLTF	TGTGCCAGCAGCGATTACAGGGATGGGGCCAACGTCCTGACTTTC
TRBJ2-2	TRBV2	-	TRBD1	CASSPQGSEELFF	TGTGCCAGCAGTCCACAGGGGTCTGAGGAGCTGTTTTTT
TRBJ1-1	TRBV30	-	-	CAWSPDRNTEAFF	TGTGCCTGGAGTCCAGACCGCAACACTGAAGCTTTCTTT
TRBJ1-2	TRBV29-1	few	TRBD1	CSVEIQGANYGYTF	TGCAGCGTTGAGATTCAGGGGGCTAACTATGGCTACACCTTC
TRBJ2-5	TRBV30	-	-	CAWSGGETQYF	TGTGCCTGGAGCGGGGGAGAGACCCAGTACTTC
TRBJ2-1	TRBV29-1	-	-	CSVEDLNIGEQFF	TGCAGCGTTGAAGATCTGAACATAGGTGAGCAGTTCTTC
TRBJ1-6	TRBV7-9	few	-	CASSLAGTISNSPLHF	TGTGCCAGCAGCTTAGCTGGGACAATCTCTAATTCACCCCTCCACTTT
TRBJ1-6	TRBV14	once	-	CASSPGGSYNSPLHF	TGTGCCAGCAGCCCCGGCGGTTCCTATAATTCACCCCTCCACTTT
TRBJ1-2	TRBV14	-	-	CASSFGQNYGYTF	TGTGCCAGCAGCTTCGGACAGAACTATGGCTACACCTTC
TRBJ1-5	TRBV30	-	TRBD1	CAWSAGGHQPQHF	TGTGCCTGGAGTGCAGGGGGGCATCAGCCCCAGCATTTT
TRBJ2-3	TRBV14	few	-	CASSQVQGTQYF	TGTGCCAGCAGCCAAGTTCAGGGGACGCAGTATTTT
TRBJ2-1	TRBV29-1	-	-	CSAHGDTYNEQFF	TGCAGCGCCCACGGGGACACCTACAATGAGCAGTTCTTC
TRBJ1-5	TRBV12-5	-	-	CASGIYTGLSGDNQPQHF	TGTGCTAGTGGTATTTATACCGGTCTCTCTGGGGACAATCAGCCCCAGCATTTT
TRBJ2-7	TRBV5-6	-	-	CASSAGRYSYEQYF	TGTGCCAGCAGCGCGGGACGGTACTCCTACGAGCAGTACTTC
TRBJ1-4	TRBV5-4	-	-	CASSLSGREKLFF	TGTGCCAGCAGCCTCTCCGGGCGGGAAAAACTGTTTTTT
TRBJ2-3	TRBV29-1	-	-	CSVVIAGSTDTQYF	TGCAGCGTTGTTATCGCGGGGAGCACAGATACGCAGTATTTT
TRBJ2-1	TRBV30	-	-	CAWSGGGPRGEQFF	TGTGCCTGGAGTGGCGGGGGCCCCCGGGGTGAGCAGTTCTTC
TRBJ1-6	TRBV5-1	once	TRBD1	CASSFGTGHSPLHF	TGCGCCAGCAGCTTCGGGACAGGGCATTCACCCCTCCACTTT
TRBJ1-1	TRBV7-2	-	-	CASSGGLNTEAFF	TGTGCCAGCAGCGGAGGGCTGAACACTGAAGCTTTCTTT
TRBJ1-1	TRBV7-9	few	-	CASSFKLSTEAFF	TGTGCCAGCAGCTTTAAGCTTTCGACTGAAGCTTTCTTT
TRBJ2-7	TRBV29-1	-	-	CSVAAGALEQYF	TGCAGCGTTGCGGCAGGGGCCTTGGAGCAGTACTTC
TRBJ2-3	TRBV25-1	few	-	CATNRGTDTQYF	TGTGCCACCAACAGGGGCACAGATACGCAGTATTTT
TRBJ1-5	TRBV29-1	few	TRBD1	CSVRDRVGQPQHF	TGCAGCGTTAGGGACAGGGTGGGTCAGCCCCAGCATTTT
TRBJ1-1	TRBV7-2	-	-	CASSLVIPLDGTEAFF	TGTGCCAGCAGCTTAGTGATCCCCTTGGATGGGACTGAAGCTTTCTTT
TRBJ1-5	TRBV13	few	-	CASTRQVWGQPQHF	TGTGCCAGCACGAGACAGGTTTGGGGTCAGCCCCAGCATTTT
TRBJ1-2	TRBV10-3	-	-	CAISEFDSIYGYTF	TGTGCCATCAGTGAGTTCGACAGTATCTATGGCTACACCTTC
TRBJ2-1	TRBV29-1	-	-	CSVVWDPYNEQFF	TGCAGCGTTGTGTGGGACCCATACAATGAGCAGTTCTTC